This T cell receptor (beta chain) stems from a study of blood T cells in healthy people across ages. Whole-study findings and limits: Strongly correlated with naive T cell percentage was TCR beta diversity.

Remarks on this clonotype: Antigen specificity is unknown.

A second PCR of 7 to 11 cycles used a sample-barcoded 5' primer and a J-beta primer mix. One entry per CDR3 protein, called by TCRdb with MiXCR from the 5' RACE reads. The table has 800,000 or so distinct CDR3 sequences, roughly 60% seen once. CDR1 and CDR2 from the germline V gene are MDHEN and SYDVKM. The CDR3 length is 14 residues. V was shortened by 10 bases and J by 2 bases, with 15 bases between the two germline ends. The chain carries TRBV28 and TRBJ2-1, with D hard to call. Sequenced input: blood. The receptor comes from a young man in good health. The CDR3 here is CATSYKDPYNEQFF. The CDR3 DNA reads TGTGCCACCTCGTACAAAGACCCCTACAATGAGCAGTTCTTC.